The clone carrying this TCR beta chain has a handful of counts. Its antigen is still unknown. The genes are named according to mouse. Sorting used CD4, CD8alpha, NKG2D, NKG2ACE and other markers on pooled cutaneous lymph node cells. The data belong to a study of CD8+ T cells in alopecia areata. Extraction and reverse transcription of RNA yielded cDNA as the sequencing template. The repertoire was sequenced with immunoSEQ multiplex PCR; TCRdb's copy has only in-frame clones and lacks some. The sample includes around 18,000 clones, none of them occurring once. Study outcomes and limitations: Compared with mice, patients displayed less clear TCR sharing, possibly for HLA-related reasons.

The source is a C3H/HeJ mouse with alopecia areata. MHC haplotype here: H2-k. What was sequenced was CD8+ T cells sorted from a lymph node.

CDR3 sequence: CASSQWGGAETLYF. The covered CDR3 bases are TGTGCCAGCAGCCAATGGGGGGGTGCAGAA. The chain uses TRBV5 and TRBJ2-3, with 7 nucleotides matching TRBD2. The sequenced fragment ends 4 residues before the CDR3 boundary, so the rest is inferred from the germline J gene. Germline loops: CDR1 LGHNA, CDR2 YNLKQL (reference sequence). This CDR3 is built from 14 residues. Trimming removed 2 bases from V and 1 base from J; junction bases left unmatched: 0.